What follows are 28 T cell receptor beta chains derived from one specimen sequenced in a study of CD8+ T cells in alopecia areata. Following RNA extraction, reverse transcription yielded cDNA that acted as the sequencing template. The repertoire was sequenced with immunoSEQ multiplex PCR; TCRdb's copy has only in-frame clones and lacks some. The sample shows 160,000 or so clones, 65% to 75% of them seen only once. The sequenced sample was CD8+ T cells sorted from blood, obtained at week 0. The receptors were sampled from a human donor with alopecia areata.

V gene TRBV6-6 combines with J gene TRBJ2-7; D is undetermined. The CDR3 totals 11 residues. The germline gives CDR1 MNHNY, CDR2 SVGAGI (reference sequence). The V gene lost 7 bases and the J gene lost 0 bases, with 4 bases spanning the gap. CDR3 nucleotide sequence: TGTGCCAGCACCGGCTCCTACGAGCAGTACTTC. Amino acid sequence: CASTGSYEQYF.

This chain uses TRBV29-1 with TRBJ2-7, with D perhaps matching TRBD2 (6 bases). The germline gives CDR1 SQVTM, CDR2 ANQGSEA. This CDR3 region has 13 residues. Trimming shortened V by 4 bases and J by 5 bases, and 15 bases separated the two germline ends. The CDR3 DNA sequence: TGCAGCGTTGGTCTCGGGCGGGGCCACGAGCAGTACTTC. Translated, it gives CSVGLGRGHEQYF.

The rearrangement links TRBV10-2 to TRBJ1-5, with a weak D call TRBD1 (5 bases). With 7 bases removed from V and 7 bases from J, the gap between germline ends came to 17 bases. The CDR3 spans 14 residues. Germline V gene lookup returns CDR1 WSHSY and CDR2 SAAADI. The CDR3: CASNDGAGSQPQHF. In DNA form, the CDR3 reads TGCGCCAGCAACGACGGGGCAGGGAGCCAGCCCCAGCATTTT.

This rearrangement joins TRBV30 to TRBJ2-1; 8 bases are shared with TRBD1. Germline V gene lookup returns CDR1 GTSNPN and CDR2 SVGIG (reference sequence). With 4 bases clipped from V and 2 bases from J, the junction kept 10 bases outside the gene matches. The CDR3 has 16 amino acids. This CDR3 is CAWTPNPGGAYNEQFF. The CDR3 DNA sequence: TGTGCCTGGACCCCCAACCCAGGGGGCGCCTACAATGAGCAGTTCTTC.

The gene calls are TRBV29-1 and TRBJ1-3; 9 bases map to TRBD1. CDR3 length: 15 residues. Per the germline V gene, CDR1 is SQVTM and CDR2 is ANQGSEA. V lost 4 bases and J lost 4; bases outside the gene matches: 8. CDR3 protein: CSVVSDRGAGNTIYF. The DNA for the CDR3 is TGCAGCGTTGTCTCCGACAGGGGGGCAGGAAACACCATATATTTT.

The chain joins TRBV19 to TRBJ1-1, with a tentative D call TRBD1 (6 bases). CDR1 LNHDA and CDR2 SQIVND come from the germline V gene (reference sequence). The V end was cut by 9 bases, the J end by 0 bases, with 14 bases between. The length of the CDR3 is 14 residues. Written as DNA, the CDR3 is TGTGCCAGCACAACAGGGCTGCTGAACACTGAAGCTTTCTTT. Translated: CASTTGLLNTEAFF.

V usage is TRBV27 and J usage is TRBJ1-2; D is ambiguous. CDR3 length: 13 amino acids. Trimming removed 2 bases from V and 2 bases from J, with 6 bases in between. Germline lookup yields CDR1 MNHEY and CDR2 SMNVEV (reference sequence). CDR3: CASSLRRNYGYTF. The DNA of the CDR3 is TGTGCCAGCAGTTTACGACGGAACTATGGCTACACCTTC.

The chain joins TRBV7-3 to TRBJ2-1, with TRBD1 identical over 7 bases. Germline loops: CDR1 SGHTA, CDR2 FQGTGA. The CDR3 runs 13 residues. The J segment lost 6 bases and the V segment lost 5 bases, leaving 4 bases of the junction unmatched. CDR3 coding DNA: TGTGCCAGCAGCCTCGGGACAGTCAATGAGCAGTTCTTC. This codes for CASSLGTVNEQFF.

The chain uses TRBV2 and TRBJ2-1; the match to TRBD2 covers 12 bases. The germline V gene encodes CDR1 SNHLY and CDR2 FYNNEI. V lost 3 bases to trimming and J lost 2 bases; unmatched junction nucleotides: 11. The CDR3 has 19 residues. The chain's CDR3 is CASSDMRATSGGTYNEQFF. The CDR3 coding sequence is TGTGCCAGCAGTGACATGCGGGCGACTAGCGGGGGAACCTACAATGAGCAGTTCTTC.

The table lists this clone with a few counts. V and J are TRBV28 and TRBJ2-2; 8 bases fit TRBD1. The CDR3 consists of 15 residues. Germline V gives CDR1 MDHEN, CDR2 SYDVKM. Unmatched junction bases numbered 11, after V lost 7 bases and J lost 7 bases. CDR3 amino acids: CASTPGQGADGELFF. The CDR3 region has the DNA TGTGCCAGCACTCCCGGGCAGGGGGCTGACGGGGAGCTGTTTTTT.

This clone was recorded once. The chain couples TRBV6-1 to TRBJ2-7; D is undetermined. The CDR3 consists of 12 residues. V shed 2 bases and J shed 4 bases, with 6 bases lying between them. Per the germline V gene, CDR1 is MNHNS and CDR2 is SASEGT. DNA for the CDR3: TGTGCCAGCAGTGAAAGTAGTTACGAGCAGTACTTC. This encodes CASSESSYEQYF.

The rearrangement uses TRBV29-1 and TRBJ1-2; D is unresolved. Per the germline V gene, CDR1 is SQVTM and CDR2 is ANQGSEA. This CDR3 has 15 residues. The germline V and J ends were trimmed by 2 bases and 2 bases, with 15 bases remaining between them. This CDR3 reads CSVETARQENYGYTF. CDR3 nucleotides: TGCAGCGTTGAAACCGCTCGGCAGGAGAACTATGGCTACACCTTC.

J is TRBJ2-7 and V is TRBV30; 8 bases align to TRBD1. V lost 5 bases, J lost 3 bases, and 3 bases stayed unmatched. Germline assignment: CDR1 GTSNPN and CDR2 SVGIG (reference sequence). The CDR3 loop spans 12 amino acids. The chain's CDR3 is CAWETGDYEQYF. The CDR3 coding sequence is TGTGCCTGGGAGACAGGGGACTACGAGCAGTACTTC.

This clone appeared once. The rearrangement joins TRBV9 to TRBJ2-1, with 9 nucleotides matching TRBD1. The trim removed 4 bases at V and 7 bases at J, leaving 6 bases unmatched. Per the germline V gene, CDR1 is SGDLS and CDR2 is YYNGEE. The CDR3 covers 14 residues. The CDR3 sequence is CASSYGTGRNEQFF. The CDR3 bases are TGTGCCAGCAGCTATGGGACAGGGAGGAATGAGCAGTTCTTC.

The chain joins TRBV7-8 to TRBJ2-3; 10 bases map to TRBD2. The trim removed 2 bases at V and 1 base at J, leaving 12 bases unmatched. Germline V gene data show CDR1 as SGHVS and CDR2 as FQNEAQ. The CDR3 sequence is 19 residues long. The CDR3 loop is CASSLLPSGGASGTDTQYF. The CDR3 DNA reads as TGTGCCAGCAGCTTATTACCCAGCGGGGGGGCGAGTGGCACAGATACGCAGTATTTT.

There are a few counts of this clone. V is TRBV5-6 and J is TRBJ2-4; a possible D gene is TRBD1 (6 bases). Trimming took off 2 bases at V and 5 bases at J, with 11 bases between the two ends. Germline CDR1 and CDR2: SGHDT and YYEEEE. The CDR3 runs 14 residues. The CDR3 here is CASSFDRNQNIQYF. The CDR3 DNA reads TGTGCCAGCAGCTTTGACAGGAACCAAAACATTCAGTACTTC.

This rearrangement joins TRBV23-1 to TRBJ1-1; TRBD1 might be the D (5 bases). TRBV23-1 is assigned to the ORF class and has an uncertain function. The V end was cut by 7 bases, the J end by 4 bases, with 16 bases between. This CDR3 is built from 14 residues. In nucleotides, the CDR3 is TGCGCCAGCAAAACTATGAGGGGCGGCACTGAAGCTTTCTTT. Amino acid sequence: CASKTMRGGTEAFF.

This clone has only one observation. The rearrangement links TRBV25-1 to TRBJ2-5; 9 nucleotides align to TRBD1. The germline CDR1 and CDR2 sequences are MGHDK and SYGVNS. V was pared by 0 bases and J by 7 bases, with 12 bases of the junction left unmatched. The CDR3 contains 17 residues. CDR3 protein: CASSEYGTGGERGTQYF. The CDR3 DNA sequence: TGTGCCAGCAGTGAATACGGAACAGGGGGCGAGCGTGGGACCCAGTACTTC.

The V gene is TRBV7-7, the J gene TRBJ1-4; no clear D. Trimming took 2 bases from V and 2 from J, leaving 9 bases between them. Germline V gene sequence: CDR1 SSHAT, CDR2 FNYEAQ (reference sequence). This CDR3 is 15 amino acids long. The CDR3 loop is CASSLSVGTNEKLFF. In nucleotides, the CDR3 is TGTGCCAGCAGCTTATCCGTAGGGACTAATGAAAAACTGTTTTTT.

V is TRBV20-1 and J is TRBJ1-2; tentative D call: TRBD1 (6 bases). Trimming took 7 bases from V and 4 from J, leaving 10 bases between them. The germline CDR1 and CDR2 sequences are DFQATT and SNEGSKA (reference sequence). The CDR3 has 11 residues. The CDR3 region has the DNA TGCAGTGTTCGACAGGTCTATGGCTACACCTTC. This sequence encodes CSVRQVYGYTF.

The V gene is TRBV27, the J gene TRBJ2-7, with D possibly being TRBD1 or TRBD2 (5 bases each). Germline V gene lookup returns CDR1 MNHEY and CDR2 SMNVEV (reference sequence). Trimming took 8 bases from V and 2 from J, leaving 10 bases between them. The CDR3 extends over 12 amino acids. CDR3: CASGGGPYEQYF. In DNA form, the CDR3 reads TGTGCCAGCGGTGGGGGTCCCTACGAGCAGTACTTC.

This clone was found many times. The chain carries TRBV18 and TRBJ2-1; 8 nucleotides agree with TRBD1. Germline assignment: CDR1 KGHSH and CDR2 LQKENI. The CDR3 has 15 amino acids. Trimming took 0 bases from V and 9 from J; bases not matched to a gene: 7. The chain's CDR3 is CASSPPNRGVGEQFF. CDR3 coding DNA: TGTGCCAGCTCACCACCAAACAGGGGGGTCGGTGAGCAGTTCTTC.

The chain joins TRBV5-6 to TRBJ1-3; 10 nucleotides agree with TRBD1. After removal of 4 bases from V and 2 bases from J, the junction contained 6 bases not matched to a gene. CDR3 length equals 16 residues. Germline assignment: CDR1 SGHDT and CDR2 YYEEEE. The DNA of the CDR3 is TGTGCCAGCAGCCCCGGGACAGGGGTGACTGGAAACACCATATATTTT. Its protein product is CASSPGTGVTGNTIYF.

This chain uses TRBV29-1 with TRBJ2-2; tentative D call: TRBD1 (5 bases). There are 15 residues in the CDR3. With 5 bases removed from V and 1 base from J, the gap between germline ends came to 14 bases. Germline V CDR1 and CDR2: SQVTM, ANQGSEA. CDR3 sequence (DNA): TGCAGCGTTAAGGACACCCCGTGGAACACCGGGGAGCTGTTTTTT. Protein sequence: CSVKDTPWNTGELFF.

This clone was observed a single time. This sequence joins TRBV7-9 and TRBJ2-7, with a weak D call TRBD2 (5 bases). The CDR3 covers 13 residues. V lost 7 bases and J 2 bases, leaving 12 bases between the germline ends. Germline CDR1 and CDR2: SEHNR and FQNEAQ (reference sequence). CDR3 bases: TGTGCCAGCATTGGGGAGAACACCTACGAGCAGTACTTC. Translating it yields CASIGENTYEQYF.

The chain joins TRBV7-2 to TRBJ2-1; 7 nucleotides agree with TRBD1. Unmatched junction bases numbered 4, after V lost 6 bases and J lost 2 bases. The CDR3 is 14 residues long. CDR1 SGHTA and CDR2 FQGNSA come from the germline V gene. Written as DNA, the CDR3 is TGTGCCAGCAGAGGGACAGTGACCTACAATGAGCAGTTCTTC. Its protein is CASRGTVTYNEQFF.

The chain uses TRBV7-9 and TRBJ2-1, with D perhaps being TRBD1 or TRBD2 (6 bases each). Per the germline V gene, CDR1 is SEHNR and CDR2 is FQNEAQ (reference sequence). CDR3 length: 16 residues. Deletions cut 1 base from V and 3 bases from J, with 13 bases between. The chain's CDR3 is CASSLERQDYYNEQFF. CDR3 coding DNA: TGTGCCAGCAGCTTAGAACGACAGGACTACTACAATGAGCAGTTCTTC.

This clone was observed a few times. The CDR3 protein is CSVLTGGENEQFF. CDR3 bases: TGCAGCGTTTTAACAGGGGGCGAGAATGAGCAGTTCTTC. The chain links TRBV29-1 to TRBJ2-1; 9 nucleotides agree with TRBD1. The ends lost 5 bases at V and 7 bases at J; junction bases unmatched: 6. Germline V gene sequence: CDR1 SQVTM, CDR2 ANQGSEA. The length of the CDR3 is 13 residues.